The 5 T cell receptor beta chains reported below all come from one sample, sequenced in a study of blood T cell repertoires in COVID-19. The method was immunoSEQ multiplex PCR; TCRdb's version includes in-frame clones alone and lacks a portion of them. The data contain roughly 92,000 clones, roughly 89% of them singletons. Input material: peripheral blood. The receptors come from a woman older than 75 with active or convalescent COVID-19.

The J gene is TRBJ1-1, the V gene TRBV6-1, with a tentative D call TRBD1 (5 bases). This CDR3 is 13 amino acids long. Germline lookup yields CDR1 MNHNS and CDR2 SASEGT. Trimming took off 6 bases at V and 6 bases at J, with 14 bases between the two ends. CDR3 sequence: CASRGGPRAEAFF. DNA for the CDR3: TGTGCCAGCAGGGGGGGACCAAGAGCTGAAGCTTTCTTT.

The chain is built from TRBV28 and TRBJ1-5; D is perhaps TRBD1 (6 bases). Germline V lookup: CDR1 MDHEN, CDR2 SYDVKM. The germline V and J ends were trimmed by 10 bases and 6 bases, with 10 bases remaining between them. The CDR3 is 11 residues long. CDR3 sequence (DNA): TGTGCCACCCAGGGGTCTCAGCCCCAGCATTTT. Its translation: CATQGSQPQHF.

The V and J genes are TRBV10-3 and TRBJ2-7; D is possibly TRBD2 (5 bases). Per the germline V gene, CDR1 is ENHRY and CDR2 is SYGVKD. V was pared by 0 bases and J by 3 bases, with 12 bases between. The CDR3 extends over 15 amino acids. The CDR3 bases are TGTGCCATCAGTGAGTCGGTAGAGGGCCACTACGAGCAGTACTTC. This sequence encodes CAISESVEGHYEQYF.

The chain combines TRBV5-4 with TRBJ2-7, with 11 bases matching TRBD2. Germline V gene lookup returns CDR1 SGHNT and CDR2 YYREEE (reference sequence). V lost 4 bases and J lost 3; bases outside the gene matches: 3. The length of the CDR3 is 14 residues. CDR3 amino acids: CASSPGLAGYEQYF. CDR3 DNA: TGTGCCAGCAGCCCCGGACTAGCGGGCTACGAGCAGTACTTC.

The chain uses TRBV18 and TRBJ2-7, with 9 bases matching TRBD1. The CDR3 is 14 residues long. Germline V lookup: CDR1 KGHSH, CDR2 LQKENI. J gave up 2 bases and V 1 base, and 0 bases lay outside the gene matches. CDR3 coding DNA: TGTGCCAGCTCACCACGACAGGGGGCCTACGAGCAGTACTTC. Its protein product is CASSPRQGAYEQYF.